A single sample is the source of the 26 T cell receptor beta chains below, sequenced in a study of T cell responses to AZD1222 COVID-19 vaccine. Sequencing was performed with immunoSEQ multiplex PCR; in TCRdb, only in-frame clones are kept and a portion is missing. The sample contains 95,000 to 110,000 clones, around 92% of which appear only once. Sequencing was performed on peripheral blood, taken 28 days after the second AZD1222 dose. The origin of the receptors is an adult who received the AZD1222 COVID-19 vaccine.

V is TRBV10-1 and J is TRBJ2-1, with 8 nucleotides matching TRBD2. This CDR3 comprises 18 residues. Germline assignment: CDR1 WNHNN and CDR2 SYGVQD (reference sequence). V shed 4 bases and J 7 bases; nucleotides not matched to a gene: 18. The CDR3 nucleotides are TGCGCCAGCAGTGCCCCGGGAAGACTAGCGCATGTGGTTAATGAGCAGTTCTTC. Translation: CASSAPGRLAHVVNEQFF.

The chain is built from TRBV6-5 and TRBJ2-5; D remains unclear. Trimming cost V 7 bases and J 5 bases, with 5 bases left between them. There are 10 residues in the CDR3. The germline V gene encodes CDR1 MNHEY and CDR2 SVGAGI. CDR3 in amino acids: CASNRETQYF. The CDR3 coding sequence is TGTGCCAGCAATCGGGAGACCCAGTACTTC.

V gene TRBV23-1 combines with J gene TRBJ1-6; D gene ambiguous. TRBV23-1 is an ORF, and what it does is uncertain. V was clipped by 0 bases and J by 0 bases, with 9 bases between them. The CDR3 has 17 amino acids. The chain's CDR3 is CASSQSDVSSYNSPLHF. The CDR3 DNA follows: TGCGCCAGCAGTCAATCAGACGTCAGCTCCTATAATTCACCCCTCCACTTT.

DNA of the CDR3: TGTGCCAGCAGTTTTGACAGAGTCCAGGGGGAGCAGTACTTC. Its translation is CASSFDRVQGEQYF. The chain combines TRBV27 with TRBJ2-7; possible D gene TRBD1, 6 bases. Trimming shortened V by 3 bases and J by 7 bases, and 16 bases separated the two germline ends. Per the germline V gene, CDR1 is MNHEY and CDR2 is SMNVEV (reference sequence). The CDR3 consists of 14 residues.

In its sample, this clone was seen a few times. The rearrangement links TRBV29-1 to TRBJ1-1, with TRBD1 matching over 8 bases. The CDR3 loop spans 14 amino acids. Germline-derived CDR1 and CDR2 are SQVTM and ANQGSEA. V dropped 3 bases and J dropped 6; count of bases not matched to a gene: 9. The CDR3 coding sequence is TGCAGCGTTGACGATCGACAGGGGTTCCCTGAAGCTTTCTTT. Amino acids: CSVDDRQGFPEAFF.

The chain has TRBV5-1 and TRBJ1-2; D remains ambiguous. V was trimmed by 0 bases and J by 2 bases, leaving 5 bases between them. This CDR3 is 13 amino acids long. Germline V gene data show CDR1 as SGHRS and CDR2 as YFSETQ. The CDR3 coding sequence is TGCGCCAGCAGCTTGGGACAAAACTATGGCTACACCTTC. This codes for CASSLGQNYGYTF.

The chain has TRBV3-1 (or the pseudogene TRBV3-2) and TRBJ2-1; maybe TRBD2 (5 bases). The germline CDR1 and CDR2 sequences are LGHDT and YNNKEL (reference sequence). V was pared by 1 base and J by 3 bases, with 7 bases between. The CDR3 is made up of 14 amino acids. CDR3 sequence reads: CASSQGTYYNEQFF. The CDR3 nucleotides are TGTGCCAGCAGCCAAGGGACTTACTACAATGAGCAGTTCTTC.

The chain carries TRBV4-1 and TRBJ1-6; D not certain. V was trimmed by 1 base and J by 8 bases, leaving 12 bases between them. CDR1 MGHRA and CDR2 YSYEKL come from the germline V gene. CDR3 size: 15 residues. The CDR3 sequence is CASSQVAIVDSPLHF. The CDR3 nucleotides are TGCGCCAGCAGCCAAGTTGCCATCGTGGATTCACCCCTCCACTTT.

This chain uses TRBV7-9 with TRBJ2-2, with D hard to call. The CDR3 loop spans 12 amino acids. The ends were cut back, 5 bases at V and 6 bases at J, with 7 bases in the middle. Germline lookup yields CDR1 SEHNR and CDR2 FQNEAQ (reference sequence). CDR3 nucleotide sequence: TGTGCCAGCAGCCAGATCCCCGGGGAGCTGTTTTTT. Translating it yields CASSQIPGELFF.

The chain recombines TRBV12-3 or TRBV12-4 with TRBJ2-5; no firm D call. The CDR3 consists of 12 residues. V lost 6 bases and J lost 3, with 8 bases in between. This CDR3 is CASSSVKETQYF. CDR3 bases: TGTGCCAGCAGCTCAGTGAAAGAGACCCAGTACTTC.

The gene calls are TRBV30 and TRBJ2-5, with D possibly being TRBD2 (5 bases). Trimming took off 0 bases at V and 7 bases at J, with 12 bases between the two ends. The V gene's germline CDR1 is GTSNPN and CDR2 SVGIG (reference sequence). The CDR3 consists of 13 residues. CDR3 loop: CAWSVHREGTQYF. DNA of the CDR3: TGTGCCTGGAGTGTACACAGAGAGGGGACCCAGTACTTC.

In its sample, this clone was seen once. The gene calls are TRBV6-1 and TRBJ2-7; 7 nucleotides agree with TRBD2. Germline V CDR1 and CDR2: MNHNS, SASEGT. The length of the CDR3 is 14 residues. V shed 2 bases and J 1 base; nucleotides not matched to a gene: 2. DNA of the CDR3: TGTGCCAGCAGTGAAATAGCGGGTTCCTACGAGCAGTACTTC. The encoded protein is CASSEIAGSYEQYF.

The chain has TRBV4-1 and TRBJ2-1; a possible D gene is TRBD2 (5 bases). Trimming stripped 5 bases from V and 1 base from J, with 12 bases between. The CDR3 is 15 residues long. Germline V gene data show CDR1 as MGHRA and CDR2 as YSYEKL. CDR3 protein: CASSLLGLSYNEQFF. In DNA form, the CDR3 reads TGCGCCAGCAGCTTACTAGGACTGTCCTACAATGAGCAGTTCTTC.

The CDR3 DNA is TGTGCCAGCAGCTCTACTAGGGGGGGGAGGGATGAGCAGTTCTTC. Translating gives CASSSTRGGRDEQFF. The chain links TRBV27 to TRBJ2-1, with TRBD2 as a possible D gene (7 bases). CDR3 size: 15 residues. Per the germline V gene, CDR1 is MNHEY and CDR2 is SMNVEV (reference sequence). Trimming left V 6 bases short and J 8 bases short, with 20 bases between.

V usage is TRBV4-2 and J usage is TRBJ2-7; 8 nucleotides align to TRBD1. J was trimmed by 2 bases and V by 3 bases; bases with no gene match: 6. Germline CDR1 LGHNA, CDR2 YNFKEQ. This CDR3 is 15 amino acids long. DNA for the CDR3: TGTGCCAGCAGCCAGATTACAGGGGGAGCCTACGAGCAGTACTTC. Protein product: CASSQITGGAYEQYF.

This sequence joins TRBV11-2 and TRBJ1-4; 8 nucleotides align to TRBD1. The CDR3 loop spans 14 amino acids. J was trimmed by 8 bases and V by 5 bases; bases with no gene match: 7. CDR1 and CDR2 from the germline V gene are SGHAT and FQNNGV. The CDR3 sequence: CASSLDRGGEKLFF. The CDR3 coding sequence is TGTGCCAGCAGCCTCGACAGGGGCGGCGAAAAACTGTTTTTT.

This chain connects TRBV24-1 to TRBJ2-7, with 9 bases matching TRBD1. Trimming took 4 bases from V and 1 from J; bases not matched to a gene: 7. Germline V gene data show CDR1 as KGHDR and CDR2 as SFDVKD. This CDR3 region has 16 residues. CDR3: CATSESPGQGSYEQYF. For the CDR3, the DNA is TGTGCCACCAGTGAGAGCCCGGGACAGGGTTCCTACGAGCAGTACTTC.

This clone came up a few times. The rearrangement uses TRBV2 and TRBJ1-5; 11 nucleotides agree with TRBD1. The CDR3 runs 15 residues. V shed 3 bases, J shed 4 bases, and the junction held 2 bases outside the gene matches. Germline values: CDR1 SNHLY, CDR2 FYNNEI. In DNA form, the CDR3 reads TGTGCCAGCAGTGAGGACAGGGGGCGAAATCAGCCCCAGCATTTT. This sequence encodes CASSEDRGRNQPQHF.

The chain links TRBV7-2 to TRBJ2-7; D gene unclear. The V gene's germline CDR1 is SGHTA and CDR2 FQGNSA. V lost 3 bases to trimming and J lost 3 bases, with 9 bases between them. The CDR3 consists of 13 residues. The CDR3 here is CASSLAGFYEQYF. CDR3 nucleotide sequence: TGTGCCAGCAGCTTGGCAGGATTCTACGAGCAGTACTTC.

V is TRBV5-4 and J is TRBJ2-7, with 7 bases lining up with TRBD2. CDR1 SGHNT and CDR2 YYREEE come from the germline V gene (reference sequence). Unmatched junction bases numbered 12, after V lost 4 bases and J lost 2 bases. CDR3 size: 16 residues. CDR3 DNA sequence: TGTGCCAGCAGCCACGGGGGAGGGGCGAAAACCTACGAGCAGTACTTC. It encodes CASSHGGGAKTYEQYF. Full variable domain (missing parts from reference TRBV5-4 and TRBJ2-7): ETGVTQSPTHLIKTRGQQVTLRCSSQSGHNTVSWYQQALGQGPQFIFQYYREEENGRGNFPPRFSGLQFPNYSSELNVNALELDDSALYLCASSHGGGAKTYEQYFGPGTRLTVT.

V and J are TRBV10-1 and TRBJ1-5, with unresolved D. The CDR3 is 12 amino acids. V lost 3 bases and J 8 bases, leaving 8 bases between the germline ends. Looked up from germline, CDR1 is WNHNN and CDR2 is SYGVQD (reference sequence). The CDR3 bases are TGCGCCAGCAGTGACAGCGAAAAGCCCCAGCATTTT. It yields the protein CASSDSEKPQHF.

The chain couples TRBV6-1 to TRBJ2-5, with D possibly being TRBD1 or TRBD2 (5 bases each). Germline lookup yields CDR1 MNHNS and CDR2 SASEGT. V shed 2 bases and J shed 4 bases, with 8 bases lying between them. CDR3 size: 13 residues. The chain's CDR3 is CASSERGAETQYF. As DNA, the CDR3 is TGTGCCAGCAGTGAACGAGGGGCAGAGACCCAGTACTTC.

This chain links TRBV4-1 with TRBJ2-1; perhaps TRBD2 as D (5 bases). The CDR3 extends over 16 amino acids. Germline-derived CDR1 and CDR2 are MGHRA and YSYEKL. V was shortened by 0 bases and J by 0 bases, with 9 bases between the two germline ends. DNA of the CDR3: TGCGCCAGCAGCCAAGATCCGGGGAACTCCTACAATGAGCAGTTCTTC. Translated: CASSQDPGNSYNEQFF.

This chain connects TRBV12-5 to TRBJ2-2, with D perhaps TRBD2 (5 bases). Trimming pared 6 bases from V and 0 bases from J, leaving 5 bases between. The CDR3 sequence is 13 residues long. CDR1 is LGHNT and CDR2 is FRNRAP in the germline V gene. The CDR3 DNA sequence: TGTGCTAGTGGGCGGGCGAACACCGGGGAGCTGTTTTTT. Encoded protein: CASGRANTGELFF. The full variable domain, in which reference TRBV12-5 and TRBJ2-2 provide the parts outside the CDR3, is DARVTQTPRHKVTEMGQEVTMRCQPILGHNTVFWYRQTMMQGLELLAYFRNRAPLDDSGMPKDRFSAEMPDATLATLKIQPSEPRDSAVYFCASGRANTGELFFGEGSRLTVL.

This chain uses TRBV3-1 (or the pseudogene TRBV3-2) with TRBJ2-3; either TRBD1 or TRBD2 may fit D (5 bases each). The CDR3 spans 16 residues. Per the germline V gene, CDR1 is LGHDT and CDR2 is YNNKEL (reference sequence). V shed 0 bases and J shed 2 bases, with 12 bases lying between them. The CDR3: CASSQDPRDDTDTQYF. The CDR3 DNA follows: TGTGCCAGCAGCCAAGATCCCAGGGACGACACAGATACGCAGTATTTT.

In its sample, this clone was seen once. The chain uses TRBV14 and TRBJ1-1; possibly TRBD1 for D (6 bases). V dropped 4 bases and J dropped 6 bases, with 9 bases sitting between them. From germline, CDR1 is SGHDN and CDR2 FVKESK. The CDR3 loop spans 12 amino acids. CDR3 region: CASSPGAAEAFF. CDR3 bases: TGTGCCAGCAGCCCGGGGGCCGCTGAAGCTTTCTTT. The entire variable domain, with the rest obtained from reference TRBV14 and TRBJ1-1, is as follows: EAGVTQFPSHSVIEKGQTVTLRCDPISGHDNLYWYRRVMGKEIKFLLHFVKESKQDESGMPNNRFLAERTGGTYSTLKVQPAELEDSGVYFCASSPGAAEAFFGQGTRLTVV.